What follows describes a single T cell receptor beta chain. The antigen is undetermined. These data originate in a study of cytomegalovirus exposure and HLA in healthy donors. Looking at the study overall: A data release that came early held approximately 85 million unique TCRs from HLA-typed donors.

Germline V gene sequence: CDR1 WSHSY, CDR2 SAAADI. This CDR3 contains 12 residues. After removal of 5 bases from V and 7 bases from J, the junction contained 2 bases not matched to a gene. Primers: 60 Vbeta forward and 13 Jbeta reverse. Only in-frame clones appear in the TCRdb table, and some are missing; sequencing was by immunoSEQ multiplex PCR. The sample holds 150,000 to 200,000 clones, 70% to 85% seen once. Findings and limits, study-wide: An ancestry cluster, one associated with Asian ancestry, reportedly showed fewer N-insertions than the roughly 700-donor mean in a later analysis. As was reported, the HLA-A and HLA-B alleles of most subjects were accurately predicted from TCR beta sequences.

Nominal health characterized the donors when sampled, though unrecorded immune exposures were likely. The chain recombines TRBV10-2 with TRBJ2-1; 7 bases are a match to TRBD1. The receptor was isolated from a girl under 10 years old in good health and CMV-seropositive. What was sequenced was PBMCs. Here the CDR3 DNA reads TGCGCCAGCAGTAACAGGGGAAATGAGCAGTTCTTC. It is translated as CASSNRGNEQFF.